The clone carrying this T cell receptor (beta chain) has a handful of counts. Its antigen is currently unknown. With 1 base removed from V and 1 base from J, the gap between germline ends came to 7 bases. The CDR3 is made up of 15 amino acids. Germline V gene data show CDR1 as SEHNR and CDR2 as FQNEAQ (reference sequence). The sample belongs to a study of response to subunit inactivated influenza vaccine. Findings and limits, study-wide: Each seasonal influenza vaccination recruits few new T cells, the authors suggested.

Each CDR3 protein gets one entry after TCRdb re-called the RT-PCR reads with MiXCR. The sample includes some 550,000 distinct CDR3 sequences, 20% to 25% of them seen just once. The same sample was also used in a study of T cells expressing NK-cell markers. From that report: As the method of synthesis, 5'RACE template switching with UMIs yielded TCR beta cDNA. The TCR beta repertoires originated in sorted CD3+CD56+NKG2C+, CD3+CD56+NKG2C- and CD3+CD56-NKG2C+ T cells.

The sequenced sample was CD4+ T cells sorted from PBMCs, obtained 11 to 12 days after vaccination. The J gene is TRBJ2-2, the V gene TRBV7-9; D gene uncertain. The sequence derives from a man in his fifties or sixties who received an inactivated influenza vaccine. The CDR3 nucleotides read TGTGCCAGCAGCTTAGTAGCAAGGAACACCGGGGAGCTGTTTTTT. Protein sequence: CASSLVARNTGELFF.